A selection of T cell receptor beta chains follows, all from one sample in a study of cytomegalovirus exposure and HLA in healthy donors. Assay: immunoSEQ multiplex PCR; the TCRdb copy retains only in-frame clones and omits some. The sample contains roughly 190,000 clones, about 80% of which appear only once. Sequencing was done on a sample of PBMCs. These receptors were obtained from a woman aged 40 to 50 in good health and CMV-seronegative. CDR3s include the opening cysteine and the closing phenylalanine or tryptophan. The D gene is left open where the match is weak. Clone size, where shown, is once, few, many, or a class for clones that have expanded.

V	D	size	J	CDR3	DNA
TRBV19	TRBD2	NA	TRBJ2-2	CASRLAGVYTGELFF	TGTGCCAGCCGACTAGCGGGAGTATATACCGGGGAGCTGTTTTTT
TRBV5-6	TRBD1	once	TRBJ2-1	CASSTTGVSSYNEQFF	TGTGCCAGCAGCACCACAGGGGTCAGCTCCTACAATGAGCAGTTCTTC
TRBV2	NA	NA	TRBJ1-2	CASSVLAGNNGYTF	TGTGCCAGCAGTGTTTTGGCAGGGAATAATGGCTACACCTTC
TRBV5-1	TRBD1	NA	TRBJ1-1	CASSRRQGGGRNTEAFF	TGCGCCAGCAGCCGTAGACAGGGCGGGGGGCGGAACACTGAAGCTTTCTTT
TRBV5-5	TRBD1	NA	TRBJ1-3	CASSPLQGRIGNTIYF	TGTGCCAGCAGCCCCTTACAGGGGCGCATAGGAAACACCATATATTTT
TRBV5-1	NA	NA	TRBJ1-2	CASSLGPTGGDGYTF	TGCGCCAGCAGCTTGGGACCGACGGGGGGGGATGGCTACACCTTC
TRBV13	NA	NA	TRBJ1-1	CASSSRLNTEAFF	TGTGCCAGCAGCTCGCGATTGAACACTGAAGCTTTCTTT
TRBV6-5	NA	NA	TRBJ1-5	CASSKAYSNQPQHF	TGTGCCAGCTCGAAAGCCTATAGCAATCAGCCCCAGCATTTT
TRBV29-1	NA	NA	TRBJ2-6	CSVERGSGANVLTF	TGCAGCGTTGAACGGGGCTCTGGGGCCAACGTCCTGACTTTC
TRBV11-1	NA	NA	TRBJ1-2	CASGRHGSNYGYTF	TGTGCCAGCGGCCGACATGGTTCTAACTATGGCTACACCTTC
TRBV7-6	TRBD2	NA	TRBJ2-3	CASTSSGITDTQYF	TGTGCCAGCACCTCTAGCGGAATCACAGATACGCAGTATTTT
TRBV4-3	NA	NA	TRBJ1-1	CASSQDDRTGAFF	TGCGCCAGCAGCCAAGACGACCGAACCGGGGCTTTCTTT
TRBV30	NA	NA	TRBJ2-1	CAWSKSSSYNEQFF	TGTGCCTGGAGTAAGTCGAGCTCCTACAATGAGCAGTTCTTC
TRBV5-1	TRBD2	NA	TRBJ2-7	CASSLGLAAPYEQYF	TGCGCCAGCAGTCTAGGGCTAGCGGCGCCATACGAGCAGTACTTC
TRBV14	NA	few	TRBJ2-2	CASSQLVATGELFF	TGTGCCAGCAGCCAACTAGTCGCCACCGGGGAGCTGTTTTTT
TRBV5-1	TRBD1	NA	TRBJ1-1	CASSLSTGTGATEAFF	TGCGCCAGCAGCTTATCCACCGGGACAGGGGCTACTGAAGCTTTCTTT
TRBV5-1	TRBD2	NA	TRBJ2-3	CASSPRTSGVMGDTQYF	TGCGCCAGCAGCCCTCGGACTAGCGGGGTTATGGGAGATACGCAGTATTTT
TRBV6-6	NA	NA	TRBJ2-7	CASRGRTNYEQYF	TGTGCCAGCAGAGGTAGGACTAACTACGAGCAGTACTTC
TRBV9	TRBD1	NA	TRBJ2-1	CASSVGTAEQFF	TGTGCCAGCAGCGTCGGGACAGCCGAGCAGTTCTTC
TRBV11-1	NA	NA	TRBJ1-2	CASTPSGLGNYGYTF	TGTGCCAGCACCCCGAGCGGCTTGGGTAACTATGGCTACACCTTC
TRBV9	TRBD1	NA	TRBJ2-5	CASSARTGDPEETQYF	TGTGCCAGCAGCGCAAGGACAGGGGATCCTGAGGAGACCCAGTACTTC
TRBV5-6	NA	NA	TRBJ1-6	CASSLNGYRDNSPLHF	TGTGCCAGCAGCTTGAATGGGTATCGGGATAATTCACCCCTCCACTTT
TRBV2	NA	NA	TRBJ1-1	CASSLSEAFF	TGTGCCAGCAGCCTTTCTGAAGCTTTCTTT
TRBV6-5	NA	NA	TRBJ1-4	CASSYPGSGEKLFF	TGTGCCAGCAGTTACCCGGGGAGTGGGGAAAAACTGTTTTTT
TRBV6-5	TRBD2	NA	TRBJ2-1	CASSASGSSYNEQFF	TGTGCCAGCAGTGCCAGCGGGAGCTCCTACAATGAGCAGTTCTTC
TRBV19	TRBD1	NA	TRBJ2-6	CASSPRVGGPGANVLTF	TGTGCCAGTAGTCCCCGAGTAGGGGGCCCTGGGGCCAACGTCCTGACTTTC
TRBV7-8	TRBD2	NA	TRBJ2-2	CASSLAILAGENTGELFF	TGTGCCAGCAGCTTAGCAATCCTAGCGGGAGAAAATACCGGGGAGCTGTTTTTT
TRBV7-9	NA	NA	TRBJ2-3	CAARRGYTDTQYF	TGTGCCGCACGTCGCGGATATACAGATACGCAGTATTTT
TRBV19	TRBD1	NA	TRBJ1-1	CASSIATGSMNTEAFF	TGTGCCAGTAGTATTGCGACAGGGTCCATGAACACTGAAGCTTTCTTT
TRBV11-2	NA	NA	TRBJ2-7	CASSLEHREQYF	TGTGCCAGCAGCTTAGAACACCGCGAGCAGTACTTC
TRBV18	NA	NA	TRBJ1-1	CASSPRGNTEAFF	TGTGCCAGCTCACCCCGGGGGAACACTGAAGCTTTCTTT
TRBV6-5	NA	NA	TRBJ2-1	CASSYLRSYEQFF	TGTGCCAGCAGTTACCTCCGAAGCTATGAGCAGTTCTTC
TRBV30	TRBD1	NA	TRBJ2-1	CAWGGQLTYNEQFF	TGTGCCTGGGGGGGACAGCTTACCTACAATGAGCAGTTCTTC
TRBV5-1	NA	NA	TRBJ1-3	CASSLDRPSGNTIYF	TGCGCCAGCAGCTTGGACAGGCCCTCTGGAAACACCATATATTTT
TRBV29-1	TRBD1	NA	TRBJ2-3	CSVAQGSTGTDTQYF	TGCAGCGTTGCACAGGGGAGCACAGGCACAGATACGCAGTATTTT
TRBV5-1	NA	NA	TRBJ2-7	CASSSISAYEQYF	TGCGCCAGCAGCTCAATTTCAGCCTACGAGCAGTACTTC
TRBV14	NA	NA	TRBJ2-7	CASSFGRRAYEQYF	TGTGCCAGCAGCTTTGGCCGGAGGGCCTACGAGCAGTACTTC
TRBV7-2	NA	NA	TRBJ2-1	CASSLAATQDNEQFF	TGTGCCAGCAGCCTCGCGGCGACCCAAGACAATGAGCAGTTCTTC
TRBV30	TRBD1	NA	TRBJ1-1	CAWREGQGITEAFF	TGTGCCTGGAGGGAAGGACAGGGGATCACTGAAGCTTTCTTT
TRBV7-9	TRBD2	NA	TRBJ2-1	CASSLANAGTSGRVNEQFF	TGTGCCAGCAGCTTAGCGAATGCCGGGACTAGCGGGAGGGTTAATGAGCAGTTCTTC
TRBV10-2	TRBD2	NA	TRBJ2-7	CASSDRLAGSYEQYF	TGCGCCAGCAGTGACCGACTAGCGGGGTCCTACGAGCAGTACTTC
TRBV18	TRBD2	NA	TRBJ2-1	CASSPGRASGHSSYNEQFF	TGTGCCAGCTCACCGGGAAGGGCTAGCGGCCATAGCTCCTACAATGAGCAGTTCTTC
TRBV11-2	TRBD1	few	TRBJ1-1	CASSRGQGGNTEAFF	TGTGCCAGCAGCCGAGGACAGGGGGGTAACACTGAAGCTTTCTTT
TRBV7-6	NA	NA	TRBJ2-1	CASSLWEGDNEQFF	TGTGCCAGCAGCTTGTGGGAGGGGGACAATGAGCAGTTCTTC
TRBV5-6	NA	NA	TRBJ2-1	CASSSYNEQFF	TGTGCCAGCAGCTCTTACAATGAGCAGTTCTTC
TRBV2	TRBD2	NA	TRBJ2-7	CASSEGLAALSSYEQYF	TGTGCCAGCAGTGAGGGACTAGCGGCCCTAAGCTCCTACGAGCAGTACTTC